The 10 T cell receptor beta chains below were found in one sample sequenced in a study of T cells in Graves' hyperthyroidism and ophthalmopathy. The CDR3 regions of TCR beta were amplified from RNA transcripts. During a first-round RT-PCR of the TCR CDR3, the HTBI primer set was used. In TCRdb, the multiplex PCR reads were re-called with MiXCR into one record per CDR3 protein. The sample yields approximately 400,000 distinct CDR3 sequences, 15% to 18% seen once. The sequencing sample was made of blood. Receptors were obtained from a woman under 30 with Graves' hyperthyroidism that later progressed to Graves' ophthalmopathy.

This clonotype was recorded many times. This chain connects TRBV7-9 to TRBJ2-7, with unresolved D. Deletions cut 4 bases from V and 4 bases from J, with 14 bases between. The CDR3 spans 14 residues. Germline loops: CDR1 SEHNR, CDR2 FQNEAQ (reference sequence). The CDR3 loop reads CASSSTEGGYEQYF. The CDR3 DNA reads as TGTGCCAGCAGCTCGACGGAAGGTGGTTACGAGCAGTACTTC.

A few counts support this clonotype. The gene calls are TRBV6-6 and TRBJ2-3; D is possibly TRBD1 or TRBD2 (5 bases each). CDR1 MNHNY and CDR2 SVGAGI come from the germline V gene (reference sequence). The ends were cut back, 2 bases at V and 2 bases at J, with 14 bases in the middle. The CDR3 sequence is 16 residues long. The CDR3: CASSYERAGYTDTQYF. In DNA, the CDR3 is TGTGCCAGCAGTTACGAGAGGGCAGGGTACACAGATACGCAGTATTTT.

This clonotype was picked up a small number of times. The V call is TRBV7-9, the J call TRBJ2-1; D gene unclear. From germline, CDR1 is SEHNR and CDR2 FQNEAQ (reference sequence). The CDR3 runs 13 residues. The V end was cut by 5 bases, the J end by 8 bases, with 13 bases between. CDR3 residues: CASSPMNDDEQFF. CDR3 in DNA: TGTGCCAGCAGCCCCATGAATGACGATGAGCAGTTCTTC.

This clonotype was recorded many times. CDR3 DNA sequence: TGCGCCAGCAGCCTAGGACAAGCCCCAGGTAACACTGAAGCTTTCTTT. The encoded protein is CASSLGQAPGNTEAFF. The chain couples TRBV5-1 to TRBJ1-1; TRBD1 might be the D (5 bases). The germline gives CDR1 SGHRS, CDR2 YFSETQ. V lost 4 bases and J lost 2, with 18 bases in between. The CDR3 is 16 amino acids. The complete variable domain, with remaining parts taken from reference TRBV5-1 and TRBJ1-1, reads KAGVTQTPRYLIKTRGQQVTLSCSPISGHRSVSWYQQTPGQGLQFLFEYFSETQRNKGNFPGRFSGRQFSNSRSEMNVSTLELGDSALYLCASSLGQAPGNTEAFFGQGTRLTVV.

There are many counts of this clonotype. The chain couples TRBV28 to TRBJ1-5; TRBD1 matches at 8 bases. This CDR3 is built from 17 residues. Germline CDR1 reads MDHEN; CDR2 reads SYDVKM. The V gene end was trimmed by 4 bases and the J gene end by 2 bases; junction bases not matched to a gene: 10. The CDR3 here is CASSWGLRGRGNQPQHF. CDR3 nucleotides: TGTGCCAGCAGTTGGGGGCTCAGGGGGCGAGGCAATCAGCCCCAGCATTTT. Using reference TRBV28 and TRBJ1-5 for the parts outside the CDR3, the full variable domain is DVKVTQSSRYLVKRTGEKVFLECVQDMDHENMFWYRQDPGLGLRLIYFSYDVKMKEKGDIPEGYSVSREKKERFSLILESASTNQTSMYLCASSWGLRGRGNQPQHFGDGTRLSIL.

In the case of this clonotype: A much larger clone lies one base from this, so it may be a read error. This CDR3 reads CASRPSLGVSSQPQHF. In DNA form, the CDR3 reads TGTGCCAGCAGGCCAAGTCTAGGGGTTAGCAGTCAGCCCCAGCATTTT. The chain joins TRBV2 to TRBJ1-5; tentative D call: TRBD1 (5 bases). The CDR3 length is 16 residues. The V gene's germline CDR1 is SNHLY and CDR2 FYNNEI.

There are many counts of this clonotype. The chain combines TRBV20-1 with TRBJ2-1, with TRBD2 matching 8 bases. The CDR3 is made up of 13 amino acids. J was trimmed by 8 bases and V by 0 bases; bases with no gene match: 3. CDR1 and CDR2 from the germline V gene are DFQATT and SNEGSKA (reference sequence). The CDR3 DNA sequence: TGCAGTGCTAGAGAAAGCGGGAGCTATGAGCAGTTCTTC. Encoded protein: CSARESGSYEQFF.

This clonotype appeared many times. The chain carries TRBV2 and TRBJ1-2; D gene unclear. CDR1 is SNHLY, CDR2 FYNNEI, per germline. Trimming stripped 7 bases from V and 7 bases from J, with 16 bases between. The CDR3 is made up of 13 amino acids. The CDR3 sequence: CASTASPRSGYTF. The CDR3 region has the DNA TGTGCCAGCACGGCCTCCCCTAGGAGTGGCTACACCTTC.

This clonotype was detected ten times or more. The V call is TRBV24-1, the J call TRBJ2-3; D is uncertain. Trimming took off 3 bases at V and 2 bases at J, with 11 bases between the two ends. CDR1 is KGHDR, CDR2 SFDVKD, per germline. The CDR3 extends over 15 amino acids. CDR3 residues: CATSDIGRDTDTQYF. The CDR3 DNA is TGTGCCACCAGTGATATAGGACGTGACACAGATACGCAGTATTTT.

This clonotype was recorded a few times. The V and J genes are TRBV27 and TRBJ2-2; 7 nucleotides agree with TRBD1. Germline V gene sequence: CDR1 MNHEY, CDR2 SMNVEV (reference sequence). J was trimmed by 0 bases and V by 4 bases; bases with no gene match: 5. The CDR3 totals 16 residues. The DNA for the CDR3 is TGTGCCAGCAGTTCCCCGGACAGGTCGAACACCGGGGAGCTGTTTTTT. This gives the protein CASSSPDRSNTGELFF.